This T cell receptor (beta chain) was obtained from a study of cytomegalovirus exposure and HLA in healthy donors. Germline CDR1 is SGDLS and CDR2 is YYNGEE. After removal of 5 bases from V and 1 base from J, the junction contained 10 bases not matched to a gene. The CDR3 spans 17 residues. The PCR ran on 60 Vbeta and 13 Jbeta primers. Produced via immunoSEQ multiplex PCR; TCRdb's table is partial and in-frame only. The table lists 95,000 to 150,000 clones, around three quarters of them singletons. The chain links TRBV9 to TRBJ2-3, with 10 bases matching TRBD2. Sequencing input: PBMCs. This clonotype was obtained from a woman between 40 and 55 years old in good health and CMV-seropositive. Written as DNA, the CDR3 is TGTGCCAGCAGTTCCTCTAGCGGGAGAGGGGGCACAGATACGCAGTATTTT. Protein: CASSSSSGRGGTDTQYF.